These 25 T cell receptor beta chains originate from one sample sequenced in a study of T cell responses to AZD1222 COVID-19 vaccine. Measured with immunoSEQ multiplex PCR; TCRdb has only the in-frame clones, and not every one. The top ten clones hold about 9.1% of a sample with under 130,000 clones, more than 75% of them seen once. Sequenced here: peripheral blood, sampled on day 0 of AZD1222 vaccination. The receptors shown here come from an adult in good health.

This sequence joins TRBV27 and TRBJ1-2; no clear D gene. CDR3 length: 12 residues. Germline CDR1 reads MNHEY; CDR2 reads SMNVEV (reference sequence). Trimming cost V 8 bases and J 3 bases, with 10 bases left between them. CDR3: CASGGRYYGYTF. The CDR3 nucleotides read TGTGCCAGCGGAGGCCGGTACTATGGCTACACCTTC.

This chain uses TRBV6-5 with TRBJ1-2, with 7 nucleotides matching TRBD1. Germline lookup yields CDR1 MNHEY and CDR2 SVGAGI. This CDR3 region has 13 residues. V dropped 6 bases and J dropped 0; count of bases not matched to a gene: 1. CDR3 coding DNA: TGTGCCAGCAGGACAGGGCCTAACTATGGCTACACCTTC. Translated, it gives CASRTGPNYGYTF.

Of note for this clone: Sequence at one end of the junction differs from germline and may be a read error. This chain links TRBV2 with TRBJ2-7; 8 bases map to TRBD1. This CDR3 region has 11 residues. Germline V gives CDR1 SNHLY, CDR2 FYNNEI. The CDR3 coding sequence is TGTGCCAGCAGTTCCACAGGGGGGTGGCGGTTC. Its protein product is CASSSTGGWRF.

The CDR3 coding sequence is TGTGCCAGCAGTCCCAGGGTGGACGGGTCCTACGAGCAGTACTTC. Amino acid sequence: CASSPRVDGSYEQYF. The rearrangement links TRBV28 to TRBJ2-7; D may be TRBD1 (5 bases). The CDR3 runs 15 residues. V lost 5 bases and J lost 1, with 15 bases in between. Germline V gene sequence: CDR1 MDHEN, CDR2 SYDVKM. The entire variable domain, with the rest obtained from reference TRBV28 and TRBJ2-7, is as follows: DVKVTQSSRYLVKRTGEKVFLECVQDMDHENMFWYRQDPGLGLRLIYFSYDVKMKEKGDIPEGYSVSREKKERFSLILESASTNQTSMYLCASSPRVDGSYEQYFGPGTRLTVT.

The chain links TRBV7-9 to TRBJ1-5, with 8 positions matching TRBD1. The V segment lost 5 bases and the J segment 7 bases; nucleotides outside the gene matches: 7. Germline V gives CDR1 SEHNR, CDR2 FQNEAQ (reference sequence). There are 14 residues in the CDR3. Here the CDR3 DNA reads TGTGCCAGCAGCCAGTCAGGGGGCGGGCAGCCCCAGCATTTT. Its translation is CASSQSGGGQPQHF.

The chain joins TRBV6-5 to TRBJ1-2, with a possible D match to TRBD1 (5 bases). Trimming stripped 5 bases from V and 5 bases from J, with 12 bases between. The CDR3 contains 13 residues. Per germline, CDR1 MNHEY and CDR2 SVGAGI. CDR3: CASSRGTEYGYTF. The DNA for the CDR3 is TGTGCCAGCAGTAGAGGGACGGAATATGGCTACACCTTC.

This rearrangement joins TRBV14 to TRBJ1-6; maybe TRBD1 (5 bases). Germline V gene lookup returns CDR1 SGHDN and CDR2 FVKESK. Trimming shortened V by 6 bases and J by 7 bases, and 7 bases separated the two germline ends. There are 12 residues in the CDR3. The CDR3 nucleotides are TGTGCCAGCAGTCCAGGGAATTCACCCCTCCACTTT. Translation: CASSPGNSPLHF.

The gene calls are TRBV28 and TRBJ2-2; 12 positions match TRBD2. The CDR3 loop spans 15 amino acids. V gave up 6 bases and J gave up 6 bases; unmatched junction bases: 5. Germline V gene data show CDR1 as MDHEN and CDR2 as SYDVKM. CDR3 coding DNA: TGTGCCAGCAGGTCGACTAGCGGGAGATCCGGGGAGCTGTTTTTT. Protein sequence: CASRSTSGRSGELFF. Together with reference TRBV28 and TRBJ2-2, the CDR3 gives the full variable domain: DVKVTQSSRYLVKRTGEKVFLECVQDMDHENMFWYRQDPGLGLRLIYFSYDVKMKEKGDIPEGYSVSREKKERFSLILESASTNQTSMYLCASRSTSGRSGELFFGEGSRLTVL.

This sequence joins TRBV13 and TRBJ2-5, with 10 positions matching TRBD1. The CDR3 loop spans 14 amino acids. V trimming: 3 bases; J trimming: 6 bases; junction bases outside the gene matches: 4. Germline loops: CDR1 PRHDT, CDR2 FYEKMQ (reference sequence). CDR3 protein: CASSFLDRGKTQYF. CDR3 bases: TGTGCCAGCAGCTTTTTGGACAGGGGGAAGACCCAGTACTTC.

V is TRBV7-2 and J is TRBJ1-2; TRBD1 aligns across 7 bases. The CDR3 is 13 residues long. Germline CDR1 and CDR2: SGHTA and FQGNSA. V trimming: 3 bases; J trimming: 5 bases; junction bases outside the gene matches: 3. CDR3 bases: TGTGCCAGCAGCTTCGGACAGGCTTATGGCTACACCTTC. This gives the protein CASSFGQAYGYTF.

Here the CDR3 DNA reads TGTGCCAGCAGTTTATCGTTGGCGAACACTGAAGCTTTCTTT. It is translated as CASSLSLANTEAFF. The chain joins TRBV27 to TRBJ1-1; D ambiguous. Trimming took off 0 bases at V and 1 base at J, with 6 bases between the two ends. From germline, CDR1 is MNHEY and CDR2 SMNVEV (reference sequence). The CDR3 has 14 amino acids.

The V gene is TRBV6-2 or TRBV6-3, the J gene TRBJ1-1; no definite D call. This CDR3 has 13 amino acids. Trimming removed 5 bases at V and 0 bases at J, with 7 bases between. The germline CDR1 and CDR2 sequences are MNHEY and SVGEGT. CDR3 sequence (DNA): TGTGCCAGCAGTAAATCACTGAACACTGAAGCTTTCTTT. This translates into CASSKSLNTEAFF.

The chain combines TRBV6-5 with TRBJ2-2; D not certain. The V and J ends lost 5 bases and 4 bases respectively, with 8 bases between them. In germline, CDR1 is MNHEY, CDR2 SVGAGI. The CDR3 loop spans 13 amino acids. CDR3 nucleotides: TGTGCCAGCAGTCGTATTACCACCGGGGAGCTGTTTTTT. Translating it yields CASSRITTGELFF.

This chain joins TRBV25-1 and TRBJ1-3, with TRBD1 as a possible D gene (6 bases). Germline lookup yields CDR1 MGHDK and CDR2 SYGVNS. The CDR3 spans 14 residues. V gave up 6 bases and J gave up 6 bases, with 15 bases separating them. DNA for the CDR3: TGTGCCAGCAGCCCAACGGGGGGCGCAAACACCATATATTTT. Translated: CASSPTGGANTIYF.

The chain couples TRBV11-2 to TRBJ2-5, with D maybe TRBD1 (5 bases). Germline-derived CDR1 and CDR2 are SGHAT and FQNNGV. V gave up 5 bases and J gave up 0 bases, with 10 bases separating them. The CDR3 totals 14 residues. The CDR3 is CASSPPGNQETQYF. CDR3 DNA sequence: TGTGCCAGCAGCCCCCCAGGGAACCAAGAGACCCAGTACTTC.

This clone was detected once. Other DNA sequences in the same sample also yield this CDR3. The rearrangement joins TRBV7-2 to TRBJ2-1; D remains ambiguous. The CDR3 consists of 14 residues. The V gene lost 1 base and the J gene lost 1 base, with 5 bases spanning the gap. Germline CDR1 is SGHTA and CDR2 is FQGNSA. CDR3 nucleotides: TGTGCCAGCAGCTTAGTAAGGTCCTACAATGAGCAGTTCTTC. It yields the protein CASSLVRSYNEQFF. Filled out from reference TRBV7-2 and TRBJ2-1, the complete variable domain reads GAGVSQSPSNKVTEKGKDVELRCDPISGHTALYWYRQSLGQGLEFLIYFQGNSAPDKSGLPSDRFSAERTGGSVSTLTIQRTQQEDSAVYLCASSLVRSYNEQFFGPGTRLTVL.

Concerning this clone itself: Other DNA variants within this sample encode the same CDR3. The chain is built from TRBV28 and TRBJ1-5; weak D call: TRBD1 (5 bases). V was shortened by 2 bases and J by 2 bases, with 7 bases between the two germline ends. This CDR3 has 14 amino acids. Looked up from germline, CDR1 is MDHEN and CDR2 is SYDVKM. This CDR3 is CASSLGGGNQPQHF. The CDR3, as DNA: TGTGCCAGCAGTTTAGGGGGAGGCAATCAGCCCCAGCATTTT.

The chain couples TRBV6-5 to TRBJ1-5; D gene unclear. The CDR3 is made up of 14 amino acids. The V gene's germline CDR1 is MNHEY and CDR2 SVGAGI. Trimming took off 2 bases at V and 7 bases at J, with 12 bases between the two ends. The CDR3 region is CASSYDITHQPQHF. The CDR3 coding sequence is TGTGCCAGCAGTTACGACATCACCCACCAGCCCCAGCATTTT.

J is TRBJ2-2 and V is TRBV7-2; tentatively, D is TRBD2 (6 bases). The germline CDR1 and CDR2 sequences are SGHTA and FQGNSA. Trimming stripped 2 bases from V and 1 base from J, with 11 bases between. CDR3 length: 16 amino acids. The chain's CDR3 is CASSLTSSRNTGELFF. DNA for the CDR3: TGTGCCAGCAGCTTAACTAGCTCCAGGAACACCGGGGAGCTGTTTTTT.

This rearrangement joins TRBV7-6 to TRBJ2-6; D remains ambiguous. The CDR3 spans 13 residues. V was trimmed by 3 bases and J by 3 bases, leaving 3 bases between them. CDR1 and CDR2 (germline): SGHVS, FNYEAQ. The CDR3 loop is CASSLGGANVLTF. The CDR3 bases are TGTGCCAGCAGCTTGGGTGGGGCCAACGTCCTGACTTTC.

V is TRBV27 and J is TRBJ2-7; 7 bases align to TRBD2. This CDR3 comprises 14 residues. V lost 6 bases to trimming and J lost 1 base; unmatched junction nucleotides: 6. Germline CDR1 MNHEY, CDR2 SMNVEV (reference sequence). CDR3 protein: CASRREWSSYEQYF. In nucleotides, the CDR3 is TGTGCCAGCAGGCGGGAGTGGAGTTCCTACGAGCAGTACTTC.

V usage is TRBV5-6 and J usage is TRBJ2-7; D ambiguous. V was cut by 6 bases and J by 4 bases, with 14 bases left in between. The CDR3 has 13 amino acids. The germline CDR1 and CDR2 sequences are SGHDT and YYEEEE. CDR3 residues: CASITKVRYEQYF. In DNA, the CDR3 is TGTGCCAGCATAACGAAAGTCAGGTACGAGCAGTACTTC. The full variable domain, rest sourced from reference TRBV5-6 and TRBJ2-7, is DAGVTQSPTHLIKTRGQQVTLRCSPKSGHDTVSWYQQALGQGPQFIFQYYEEEERQRGNFPDRFSGHQFPNYSSELNVNALLLGDSALYLCASITKVRYEQYFGPGTRLTVT.

CDR3 sequence: CASRTGLAGGIRNEQFF. CDR3 nucleotides: TGTGCCAGCCGGACGGGACTAGCGGGAGGGATTAGGAATGAGCAGTTCTTC. This rearrangement joins TRBV5-8 to TRBJ2-1; TRBD2 matches at 16 bases. Germline trimming cut 7 bases from V and 7 bases from J; bases unmatched to any gene: 11. The V gene's germline CDR1 is SGHTS and CDR2 YDEGEE. The CDR3 has 17 residues. The entire variable domain, with the rest obtained from reference TRBV5-8 and TRBJ2-1, is as follows: EAGVTQSPTHLIKTRGQQATLRCSPISGHTSVYWYQQALGLGLQFLLWYDEGEERNRGNFPPRFSGRQFPNYSSELNVNALELEDSALYLCASRTGLAGGIRNEQFFGPGTRLTVL.

This clone has just one count. The V call is TRBV9, the J call TRBJ2-2; perhaps TRBD1 as D (5 bases). Germline CDR1 reads SGDLS; CDR2 reads YYNGEE. V dropped 4 bases and J dropped 4 bases, with 11 bases sitting between them. The CDR3 covers 14 residues. CDR3 nucleotide sequence: TGTGCCAGCAGCTTCGGACACTTCACCGGGGAGCTGTTTTTT. Its translation is CASSFGHFTGELFF. The variable domain in full, completed from reference TRBV9 and TRBJ2-2, reads DSGVTQTPKHLITATGQRVTLRCSPRSGDLSVYWYQQSLDQGLQFLIQYYNGEERAKGNILERFSAQQFPDLHSELNLSSLELGDSALYFCASSFGHFTGELFFGEGSRLTVL.

The chain couples TRBV5-1 to TRBJ2-5; D possibly corresponds to TRBD2 (5 bases). Per the germline V gene, CDR1 is SGHRS and CDR2 is YFSETQ. This CDR3 is built from 13 residues. V was shortened by 0 bases and J by 5 bases, with 8 bases between the two germline ends. CDR3 residues: CASSLVGVETQYF. In nucleotides, the CDR3 is TGCGCCAGCAGCTTGGTCGGGGTGGAGACCCAGTACTTC.